This T cell receptor beta chain came from a study of spatial heterogeneity in lung cancer. Study-wide context: In raw reads, more than 9.5 appearances on average were recorded for each unique TCR and UMI combination.

A distinct unique molecular identifier was carried by each TCR cDNA molecule. Via MiXCR, TCRdb re-called the 5' RACE reads, giving one row per CDR3 protein. The profile shows about 22,000 distinct CDR3 sequences, 4.5% to 7% of them singletons. This clonotype was seen many times. As to time point: sample taken at primary tumor resection. The sequenced sample was PBMCs, obtained at surgery. The source is a male donor with early-stage non-small cell lung cancer.

The CDR3 region is CASSPEDRGSIQYF. The CDR3 DNA is TGCGCCAGCAGCCCCGAAGATCGGGGAAGTATTCAGTACTTC. The rearrangement links TRBV4-3 to TRBJ2-4; D may be TRBD2 (5 bases). V was pared by 4 bases and J by 10 bases, with 17 bases between. CDR3 size: 14 residues. Germline CDR1 and CDR2: LGHNA and YSLEER.